Shown below are 24 T cell receptor beta chains from a single sample sequenced in a study of T cell responses to AZD1222 COVID-19 vaccine. The method was immunoSEQ multiplex PCR; TCRdb's version includes in-frame clones alone and lacks a portion of them. The repertoire holds some 140,000 clones, with roughly nine tenths as singletons. This material consisted of peripheral blood, taken on day 0 of AZD1222 vaccination. The receptors shown here come from an adult in good health.

The chain links TRBV14 to TRBJ2-2, with 9 positions matching TRBD1. Unmatched junction bases numbered 1, after V lost 4 bases and J lost 4 bases. The CDR3 is 14 amino acids. Germline values: CDR1 SGHDN, CDR2 FVKESK. In DNA form, the CDR3 reads TGTGCCAGCAGCCGGGACAGGGTCACCGGGGAGCTGTTTTTT. Translating gives CASSRDRVTGELFF. Full variable domain (outside the CDR3, taken from reference TRBV14 and TRBJ2-2): EAGVTQFPSHSVIEKGQTVTLRCDPISGHDNLYWYRRVMGKEIKFLLHFVKESKQDESGMPNNRFLAERTGGTYSTLKVQPAELEDSGVYFCASSRDRVTGELFFGEGSRLTVL.

This rearrangement joins TRBV19 to TRBJ2-5; D is possibly TRBD2 (6 bases). Trimming shortened V by 3 bases and J by 9 bases, and 17 bases separated the two germline ends. The length of the CDR3 is 14 residues. CDR1 and CDR2 from the germline V gene are LNHDA and SQIVND (reference sequence). Here the CDR3 DNA reads TGTGCCAGTAGTATTGGGTCTGGGGGGTGGTCCCAGTACTTC. This gives the protein CASSIGSGGWSQYF.

V gene TRBV3-1 (or the pseudogene TRBV3-2) combines with J gene TRBJ2-7; the D gene is possibly TRBD2 (5 bases). Germline V gives CDR1 LGHDT, CDR2 YNNKEL (reference sequence). Trimming took off 0 bases at V and 0 bases at J, with 12 bases between the two ends. CDR3 length: 16 amino acids. Written as DNA, the CDR3 is TGTGCCAGCAGCCAAGAGGGGAGCGGCCCCTCCTACGAGCAGTACTTC. Translating it yields CASSQEGSGPSYEQYF.

The chain recombines TRBV5-1 with TRBJ1-1, with TRBD1 as a possible D gene (5 bases). With 4 bases removed from V and 1 base from J, the gap between germline ends came to 14 bases. From germline, CDR1 is SGHRS and CDR2 YFSETQ. There are 15 residues in the CDR3. The CDR3 DNA follows: TGCGCCAGCAGCAAACGGTTGGGGGAGAACACTGAAGCTTTCTTT. It encodes CASSKRLGENTEAFF.

This rearrangement joins TRBV6-5 to TRBJ1-2; 8 bases match TRBD1. J was trimmed by 2 bases and V by 2 bases; bases with no gene match: 1. This CDR3 has 14 amino acids. The germline CDR1 and CDR2 sequences are MNHEY and SVGAGI. The CDR3 region has the DNA TGTGCCAGCAGTTACAGGACAGGGAACTATGGCTACACCTTC. This translates into CASSYRTGNYGYTF.

The CDR3 loop reads CASSTGGETQYF. CDR3 DNA sequence: TGTGCCAGCAGTACGGGTGGGGAGACCCAGTACTTC. The chain combines TRBV25-1 with TRBJ2-5; D is undetermined. Germline V gene sequence: CDR1 MGHDK, CDR2 SYGVNS. This CDR3 is built from 12 residues. Trimming stripped 5 bases from V and 5 bases from J, with 9 bases between.

This chain joins TRBV5-4 and TRBJ2-7; D might be TRBD2 (6 bases). The germline CDR1 and CDR2 sequences are SGHNT and YYREEE (reference sequence). Deletions cut 4 bases from V and 0 bases from J, with 17 bases between. There are 16 residues in the CDR3. The CDR3, as DNA: TGTGCCAGCAGCCGTCCTGGGACTGAGAGCTCCTACGAGCAGTACTTC. It is translated as CASSRPGTESSYEQYF.

The chain joins TRBV4-1 to TRBJ1-6, with D tentatively TRBD1 (5 bases). Germline V gene sequence: CDR1 MGHRA, CDR2 YSYEKL. Trimming removed 1 base from V and 2 bases from J, with 12 bases in between. The CDR3 totals 17 residues. The CDR3 protein is CASSQGSGGTYNSPLHF. The CDR3 nucleotides are TGCGCCAGCAGCCAAGGGTCTGGGGGGACCTATAATTCACCCCTCCACTTT.

The chain links TRBV25-1 to TRBJ1-1, with TRBD1 identical over 7 bases. Trimming took 3 bases from V and 1 from J; bases not matched to a gene: 5. This CDR3 contains 15 residues. The germline V gene encodes CDR1 MGHDK and CDR2 SYGVNS. The CDR3 here is CASSDQGQTNTEAFF. As DNA, the CDR3 is TGTGCCAGCAGTGATCAGGGACAGACGAACACTGAAGCTTTCTTT.

The rearrangement links TRBV6-1 to TRBJ2-4; TRBD2 agrees at 9 bases. J lost 6 bases, V lost 2 bases, and 23 bases had no gene match. Germline CDR1 reads MNHNS; CDR2 reads SASEGT. This CDR3 region has 21 residues. DNA of the CDR3: TGTGCCAGCAGTGAAAATCGGGCGCGGGAGGGCCGAATTGGACTTGGAAACATTCAGTACTTC. Translated, it gives CASSENRAREGRIGLGNIQYF.

This sequence joins TRBV7-3 and TRBJ2-3; no firm D call. CDR3 length: 13 residues. With 1 base removed from V and 4 bases from J, the gap between germline ends came to 6 bases. Germline V lookup: CDR1 SGHTA, CDR2 FQGTGA. In nucleotides, the CDR3 is TGTGCCAGCAGCTTAATAATGGCAGATACGCAGTATTTT. Its translation: CASSLIMADTQYF. The full variable domain, completed using reference TRBV7-3 and TRBJ2-3, is GAGVSQTPSNKVTEKGKYVELRCDPISGHTALYWYRQSLGQGPEFLIYFQGTGAADDSGLPNDRFFAVRPEGSVSTLKIQRTERGDSAVYLCASSLIMADTQYFGPGTRLTVL.

This rearrangement joins TRBV4-1 to TRBJ2-7; D call uncertain. Trimming pared 5 bases from V and 5 bases from J, leaving 19 bases between. CDR1 and CDR2 (germline): MGHRA, YSYEKL. The CDR3 has 15 residues. In DNA, the CDR3 is TGCGCCAGCAGCTTCGATAAGGACGGCCTAAACGAGCAGTACTTC. It translates to CASSFDKDGLNEQYF.

The chain couples TRBV5-4 to TRBJ2-5; 11 bases match TRBD2. This CDR3 is 17 amino acids long. V shed 4 bases, J shed 5 bases, and the junction held 13 bases outside the gene matches. Per the germline V gene, CDR1 is SGHNT and CDR2 is YYREEE (reference sequence). CDR3 in amino acids: CASSPEGSGRAVETQYF. As DNA, the CDR3 is TGTGCCAGCAGCCCGGAGGGTAGCGGGAGGGCCGTTGAGACCCAGTACTTC.

V and J are TRBV6-1 and TRBJ2-6; D is undetermined. Looked up from germline, CDR1 is MNHNS and CDR2 is SASEGT. The CDR3 runs 14 residues. V dropped 3 bases and J dropped 2 bases, with 5 bases sitting between them. The CDR3 protein is CASSDSPGANVLTF. The CDR3 region has the DNA TGTGCCAGCAGTGACAGCCCTGGGGCCAACGTCCTGACTTTC.

This chain uses TRBV30 with TRBJ2-1, with D unresolved. The CDR3 spans 14 residues. Germline V gene sequence: CDR1 GTSNPN, CDR2 SVGIG (reference sequence). The germline V and J ends were trimmed by 0 bases and 6 bases, with 12 bases remaining between them. CDR3 nucleotide sequence: TGTGCCTGGAGTGTAACGGATCCTTTCAATGAGCAGTTCTTC. Its protein is CAWSVTDPFNEQFF. The whole variable domain, remainder taken from reference TRBV30 and TRBJ2-1, is SQTIHQWPATLVQPVGSPLSLECTVEGTSNPNLYWYRQAAGRGLQLLFYSVGIGQISSEVPQNLSASRPQDRQFILSSKKLLLSDSGFYLCAWSVTDPFNEQFFGPGTRLTVL.

This CDR3 reads CSVSQGGGSYNEQFF. Written as DNA, the CDR3 is TGCAGCGTCAGTCAAGGGGGGGGGTCCTACAATGAGCAGTTCTTC. The chain couples TRBV29-1 to TRBJ2-1, with a tentative D call TRBD2 (7 bases). CDR3 size: 15 residues. Germline loops: CDR1 SQVTM, CDR2 ANQGSEA. Between the trimmed V and J ends, which lost 6 bases and 1 base, there was a span of 16 bases.

J is TRBJ1-1 and V is TRBV5-1; 7 positions agree with TRBD1. Germline V gene data show CDR1 as SGHRS and CDR2 as YFSETQ. Germline trimming cut 4 bases from V and 2 bases from J; bases unmatched to any gene: 5. The CDR3 is 14 amino acids. CDR3 in amino acids: CASSPRTGNTEAFF. The CDR3 coding sequence is TGCGCCAGCAGCCCAAGGACAGGTAACACTGAAGCTTTCTTT.

V and J are TRBV7-9 and TRBJ1-1; 7 bases align to TRBD1. The CDR3 sequence is 12 residues long. CDR1 is SEHNR and CDR2 is FQNEAQ in the germline V gene (reference sequence). V was clipped by 6 bases and J by 3 bases; unmatched bases: 1. The CDR3 here is CASSTGDTEAFF. CDR3 nucleotide sequence: TGTGCCAGCAGTACAGGGGACACTGAAGCTTTCTTT. The whole variable domain, filled in from reference TRBV7-9 and TRBJ1-1, reads DTGVSQNPRHKITKRGQNVTFRCDPISEHNRLYWYRQTLGQGPEFLTYFQNEAQLEKSRLLSDRFSAERPKGSFSTLEIQRTEQGDSAMYLCASSTGDTEAFFGQGTRLTVV.

This sequence joins TRBV24-1 and TRBJ1-3; D call uncertain. Germline CDR1 and CDR2: KGHDR and SFDVKD. CDR3 length: 12 amino acids. Trimming shortened V by 6 bases and J by 3 bases, and 5 bases separated the two germline ends. The CDR3 loop reads CATSPDGNTIYF. The CDR3 DNA is TGTGCCACCAGTCCTGATGGAAACACCATATATTTT.

The chain has TRBV20-1 and TRBJ2-2; D gene ambiguous. Trimming took off 3 bases at V and 3 bases at J, with 5 bases between the two ends. There are 12 residues in the CDR3. Germline CDR1 is DFQATT and CDR2 is SNEGSKA (reference sequence). The CDR3 DNA reads as TGCAGTGCTAGTGGCCACACCGGGGAGCTGTTTTTT. Translation: CSASGHTGELFF.

The J gene is TRBJ2-5, the V gene TRBV5-4; D might be TRBD1 (6 bases). The CDR3 consists of 15 residues. The V end was cut by 4 bases, the J end by 5 bases, with 18 bases between. Germline V gene data show CDR1 as SGHNT and CDR2 as YYREEE (reference sequence). The CDR3 protein is CASSRDGIQGETQYF. The DNA of the CDR3 is TGTGCCAGCAGCCGTGATGGAATTCAGGGGGAGACCCAGTACTTC.

The chain combines TRBV7-6 with TRBJ2-3, with D possibly being TRBD1 (5 bases). Deletions cut 2 bases from V and 4 bases from J, with 13 bases between. The germline gives CDR1 SGHVS, CDR2 FNYEAQ. The CDR3 is made up of 15 amino acids. The CDR3 loop reads CASSLSGRVSDTQYF. The CDR3 DNA sequence: TGTGCCAGCAGCTTATCGGGCAGGGTTTCAGATACGCAGTATTTT.

This clone has only a few counts. The chain joins TRBV12-5 to TRBJ1-1; 7 positions agree with TRBD1. There are 17 residues in the CDR3. In germline, CDR1 is LGHNT, CDR2 FRNRAP. J lost 0 bases, V lost 1 base, and 8 bases had no gene match. This chain's CDR3 is CASGLAGTVFMNTEAFF. CDR3 DNA sequence: TGTGCTAGTGGTTTGGCAGGGACAGTCTTCATGAACACTGAAGCTTTCTTT.

In its sample, this clone was seen once. This chain links TRBV5-5 with TRBJ2-3, with D perhaps matching TRBD1 (5 bases). The CDR3 has 15 residues. The germline V and J ends were trimmed by 10 bases and 6 bases, with 24 bases remaining between them. Looked up from germline, CDR1 is SGHKS and CDR2 is YYEKEE (reference sequence). CDR3 in amino acids: CAVSTSSGQGDTQYF. The DNA of the CDR3 is TGTGCCGTTTCAACGTCTAGTGGGCAGGGCGATACGCAGTATTTT.